A selection of T cell receptor beta chains follows, all from one sample in a study of blood T cell repertoires in COVID-19. This table comes from immunoSEQ multiplex PCR, and its TCRdb copy is limited to in-frame clones, with some not included. The table has more than 200,000 clones, around 88% seen once. Sequenced input: peripheral blood. The receptors here all came from an elderly man with acute or convalescent COVID-19. CDR3s include the opening cysteine and the closing phenylalanine or tryptophan. The D gene is left open where the match is weak. Not all rows give a size; the values are once, few, many and, for expanded clones, a class.

j_call clone_size v_call d_call cdr3_length cdr3_nt cdr3_aa
TRBJ2-3 once TRBV19 NA 16 TGTGCCAGTAGTGGGAGACAGGCCACTAGCACAGATACGCAGTATTTT CASSGRQATSTDTQYF
TRBJ2-3 NA TRBV9 NA 15 TGTGCCAGCAGCGTAGCAAACGTTAGAACAGATACGCAGTATTTT CASSVANVRTDTQYF
TRBJ1-5 NA TRBV21-1 NA 17 TGTGCCAGCAGCCCTTCATTTCGCAGGGTAGGCAATCAGCCCCAGCATTTT CASSPSFRRVGNQPQHF
TRBJ2-1 NA TRBV10-3 TRBD2 16 TGTGCCATCAGTCCGGGGGTGGCTAGCGGGAGGAATGAGCAGTTCTTC CAISPGVASGRNEQFF
TRBJ2-7 once TRBV5-1 NA 12 TGCGCCAGCAGCTTGGCTTCTAGCGAGCAGTACTTC CASSLASSEQYF
TRBJ1-2 NA TRBV9 TRBD1 14 TGTGCCAGCAGCTGGGTGGACAGGGCCTATGGCTACACCTTC CASSWVDRAYGYTF
TRBJ1-1 NA TRBV5-1 NA 18 TGCGCCAGCAGCTTTTCCCCGGGACGGGAGGCGTCGTACACTGAAGCTTTCTTT CASSFSPGREASYTEAFF
TRBJ2-1 NA TRBV7-9 NA 17 TGTGCCAGCAGCGAACCCCTGACTAGACGCTCCTACAATGAGCAGTTCTTC CASSEPLTRRSYNEQFF
TRBJ2-7 NA TRBV5-4 NA 15 TGTGCCAGCAGCTTACGACTCGGGGTCTACTACGAGCAGTACTTC CASSLRLGVYYEQYF
TRBJ1-2 NA TRBV4-2 TRBD1 15 TGTGCCAGCAGCCGAGGGACAGGGGGCAGCTATGGCTACACCTTC CASSRGTGGSYGYTF
TRBJ1-6 NA TRBV25-1 NA 15 TGTGCCAGCAGTGATTCTCGGGGGAATAATTCACCCCTCCACTTT CASSDSRGNNSPLHF
TRBJ1-4 NA TRBV11-2 NA 14 TGTGCCAGCAGCCTCAGGGTGTCTAATGAAAAACTGTTTTTT CASSLRVSNEKLFF
TRBJ1-6 NA TRBV3-1/TRBV3-2 NA 14 TGTGCCAGCAGCCAAGGGGCCTCACATTCACCCCTCCACTTT CASSQGASHSPLHF